The 11 T cell receptor beta chains below come from one sample, sequenced in a study of blood T cell repertoires in COVID-19 (dated by TCRdb to 2020 to 2021). The library was made by the immunoSEQ multiplex PCR assay. Here the immuneACCESS table is served through TCRdb, limited to in-frame sequences with V and J called. Missing clones are a known gap in these copies; in checked studies unresolved V genes cover under half, and the rest lacks a known reason. Counted in this sample were under 75,000 clones; over 70% of them appeared once. The top ten clones comprise about 2.3% of the sample. What was sequenced was peripheral blood. The origin of the receptors is a human donor in a cohort sampled during active COVID-19.

The rearrangement joins TRBV15 to TRBJ1-6; 7 nucleotides agree with TRBD1. The germline V gene has CDR1 LNHNV and CDR2 YYDKDF (reference sequence). This CDR3 has 15 amino acids. Trimming removed 3 bases from V and 7 bases from J; junction bases left unmatched: 6. The CDR3 sequence is CATSSRGTANSPLHF. In DNA, the CDR3 is TGTGCCACCAGCAGCAGAGGGACAGCCAATTCACCCCTCCACTTT.

The chain joins TRBV7-2 to TRBJ2-7; 7 bases line up with TRBD2. V trimming: 3 bases; J trimming: 6 bases; junction bases outside the gene matches: 8. Germline lookup yields CDR1 SGHTA and CDR2 FQGNSA. The CDR3 totals 14 residues. The DNA of the CDR3 is TGTGCCAGCAGCTTGGGGAGGGGCTCTGTCGAGCAGTACTTC. Residues: CASSLGRGSVEQYF.

The CDR3 DNA sequence: TGTGCCAGCAGCGCGGCGGTCGGATCTGGAAACACCATATATTTT. Its protein product is CASSAAVGSGNTIYF. The chain has TRBV9 and TRBJ1-3; D unresolved. CDR3 length: 15 residues. Looked up from germline, CDR1 is SGDLS and CDR2 is YYNGEE. The ends were cut back, 3 bases at V and 1 base at J, with 11 bases in the middle.

The chain recombines TRBV6-2 or TRBV6-3 with TRBJ1-2, with 7 bases fitting TRBD1. The CDR3 sequence is 18 residues long. In germline, CDR1 is MNHEY, CDR2 SVGEGT. V lost 5 bases, J lost 4 bases, and 19 bases stayed unmatched. CDR3 bases: TGTGCCAGCAGTCCCAACCGGGACAGCTCCAAAGGGGGCTATGGCTACACCTTC. It encodes CASSPNRDSSKGGYGYTF.

This chain connects TRBV2 to TRBJ1-4; a possible D gene is TRBD1 (6 bases). The germline V gene encodes CDR1 SNHLY and CDR2 FYNNEI. V lost 4 bases and J lost 5, with 14 bases in between. The CDR3 extends over 15 amino acids. In DNA form, the CDR3 reads TGTGCCAGCAGTGGGTCAGGGGTAGAGAATGAAAAACTGTTTTTT. The encoded protein is CASSGSGVENEKLFF.

The V gene is TRBV30, the J gene TRBJ1-5; D is perhaps TRBD1 (5 bases). V dropped 1 base and J dropped 0 bases, with 22 bases sitting between them. The germline gives CDR1 GTSNPN, CDR2 SVGIG (reference sequence). The CDR3 is 19 amino acids. The CDR3 spells CAWSDLDRHQRYSNQPQHF. The DNA for the CDR3 is TGTGCCTGGAGTGACCTCGACAGACACCAACGATATAGCAATCAGCCCCAGCATTTT.

V gene TRBV29-1 combines with J gene TRBJ2-7; 9 bases agree with TRBD2. J lost 4 bases, V lost 2 bases, and 3 bases had no gene match. The V gene's germline CDR1 is SQVTM and CDR2 ANQGSEA. CDR3 size: 13 residues. The CDR3 nucleotides read TGCAGCGTTGAACTAGCGGGGATGTACGAGCAGTACTTC. It specifies CSVELAGMYEQYF.

V gene TRBV5-1 combines with J gene TRBJ1-3; a possible D gene is TRBD1 (6 bases). The V and J ends lost 2 bases and 1 base respectively, with 10 bases between them. CDR1 is SGHRS, CDR2 YFSETQ, per germline. The CDR3 runs 15 residues. The CDR3 sequence: CASSFGGPSGNTIYF. CDR3 coding DNA: TGCGCCAGCAGCTTCGGGGGGCCATCTGGAAACACCATATATTTT.

The chain is built from TRBV28 and TRBJ2-5, with TRBD2 as a possible D gene (7 bases). V dropped 5 bases and J dropped 4 bases, with 11 bases sitting between them. Per the germline V gene, CDR1 is MDHEN and CDR2 is SYDVKM. The CDR3 consists of 13 residues. As DNA, the CDR3 is TGTGCCAGCAGTAAGGGGGGGGGAGAGACCCAGTACTTC. Amino acid sequence: CASSKGGGETQYF. Variable domain in full (rest from reference TRBV28 and TRBJ2-5): DVKVTQSSRYLVKRTGEKVFLECVQDMDHENMFWYRQDPGLGLRLIYFSYDVKMKEKGDIPEGYSVSREKKERFSLILESASTNQTSMYLCASSKGGGETQYFGPGTRLLVL.

This clone turned up a few times. The rearrangement uses TRBV7-9 and TRBJ1-1; tentative D call: TRBD1 (6 bases). Trimming removed 5 bases from V and 6 bases from J, with 19 bases in between. The CDR3 loop spans 15 amino acids. Per the germline V gene, CDR1 is SEHNR and CDR2 is FQNEAQ (reference sequence). CDR3 loop: CASSPVGTGIPEAFF. CDR3 nucleotides: TGTGCCAGCAGCCCTGTTGGAACAGGGATTCCTGAAGCTTTCTTT.

The chain is built from TRBV11-2 and TRBJ2-1; 8 bases map to TRBD2. V shed 0 bases and J 9 bases; nucleotides not matched to a gene: 7. Germline V gene sequence: CDR1 SGHAT, CDR2 FQNNGV. This CDR3 comprises 15 residues. CDR3 nucleotides: TGTGCCAGCAGCTTAGATCTTGCGGGGGGCGGTGAGCAGTTCTTC. Translated, it gives CASSLDLAGGGEQFF.